This T cell receptor (beta chain) was sequenced for a study of Ad26.COV2.S vaccination and SARS-CoV-2 variants. Concerning this clone: What it binds is not known.

Germline values: CDR1 MGHRA, CDR2 YSYEKL. This CDR3 comprises 15 residues. V was pared by 0 bases and J by 3 bases, with 2 bases of the junction left unmatched. This table comes from immunoSEQ multiplex PCR, and its TCRdb copy is limited to in-frame clones, with some not included. This repertoire shows about 400,000 clones, 89% found once; its top ten account for under 2%. Treatment: approximately 18 received Ad26.COV2.S at low or high dose, single or two shots; roughly five received placebo; per-sample allocation not given. Sampling was done on day 63 after the first vaccine or placebo injection. Study-level points and caveats: Vaccinees displayed broader spike-specific TCR repertoires than placebo recipients.

V usage is TRBV4-1 and J usage is TRBJ2-7, with 10 bases lining up with TRBD2. The sequences come from peripheral blood, collected in a trial of Ad26.COV2.S vaccine versus placebo. The TCR originated in a person between 18 and 59 years old who received the Ad26.COV2.S COVID-19 vaccine or a placebo. The DNA of the CDR3 is TGCGCCAGCAGCCAAGAGGGACTAGCGTTCTACGAGCAGTACTTC. Its protein product is CASSQEGLAFYEQYF.